The clone carrying this TCR beta chain was seen repeatedly, ten times or more. Its specificity is unknown. Focal radiation plus CTLA-4 blockade with ipilimumab was given to patients with chemo-refractory metastatic non-small-cell lung cancer. The data stem from a study of radiotherapy plus CTLA-4 blockade in lung cancer. Study outcomes and limitations: According to reports, early shifts in blood T cell clones, alongside interferon-beta, forecast response most accurately.

Generated by immunoSEQ multiplex PCR, the TCRdb table keeps only in-frame clones and is missing some. The table shows 50,000 to 70,000 clones, with around 80% occurring only once. This receptor was identified in a human donor with non-small cell lung cancer whose response to radiotherapy plus ipilimumab could not be evaluated. This specimen was peripheral blood, taken from a patient treated with radiotherapy plus ipilimumab.

The CDR3 spells CATSRTGSADTQYF. The CDR3 DNA is TGTGCCACCAGTAGGACAGGGTCCGCAGATACGCAGTATTTT. The J gene is TRBJ2-3, the V gene TRBV15; 8 nucleotides match TRBD1. V shed 6 bases, J shed 4 bases, and the junction held 6 bases outside the gene matches. The CDR3 covers 14 residues. Germline CDR1 is LNHNV and CDR2 is YYDKDF (reference sequence). Filled out from reference TRBV15 and TRBJ2-3, the complete variable domain reads DAMVIQNPRYQVTQFGKPVTLSCSQTLNHNVMYWYQQKSSQAPKLLFHYYDKDFNNEADTPDNFQSRRPNTSFCFLDIRSPGLGDTAMYLCATSRTGSADTQYFGPGTRLTVL.